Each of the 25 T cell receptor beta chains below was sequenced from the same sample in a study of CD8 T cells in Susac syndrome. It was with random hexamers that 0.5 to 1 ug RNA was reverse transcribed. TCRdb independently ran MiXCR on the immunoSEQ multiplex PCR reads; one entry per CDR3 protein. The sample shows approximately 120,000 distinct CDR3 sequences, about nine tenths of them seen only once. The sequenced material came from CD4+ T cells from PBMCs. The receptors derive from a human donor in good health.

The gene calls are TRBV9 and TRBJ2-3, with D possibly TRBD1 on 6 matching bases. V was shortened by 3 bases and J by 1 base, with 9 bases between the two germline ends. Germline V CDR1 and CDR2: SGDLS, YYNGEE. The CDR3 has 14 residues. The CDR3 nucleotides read TGTGCCAGCAGCGAGCGGACAGGCACAGATACGCAGTATTTT. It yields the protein CASSERTGTDTQYF.

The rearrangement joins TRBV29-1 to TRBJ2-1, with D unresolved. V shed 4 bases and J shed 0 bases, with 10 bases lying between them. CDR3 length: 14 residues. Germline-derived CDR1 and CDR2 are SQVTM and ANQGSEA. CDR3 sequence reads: CSVVVPPSYNEQFF. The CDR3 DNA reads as TGCAGCGTTGTCGTCCCCCCCTCCTACAATGAGCAGTTCTTC.

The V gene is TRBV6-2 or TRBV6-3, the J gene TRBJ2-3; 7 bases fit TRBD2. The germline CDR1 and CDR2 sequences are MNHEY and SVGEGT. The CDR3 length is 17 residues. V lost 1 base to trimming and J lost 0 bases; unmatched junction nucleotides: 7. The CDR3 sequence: CASSYLSGIPSTDTQYF. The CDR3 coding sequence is TGTGCCAGCAGTTACTTGAGCGGGATTCCTAGCACAGATACGCAGTATTTT.

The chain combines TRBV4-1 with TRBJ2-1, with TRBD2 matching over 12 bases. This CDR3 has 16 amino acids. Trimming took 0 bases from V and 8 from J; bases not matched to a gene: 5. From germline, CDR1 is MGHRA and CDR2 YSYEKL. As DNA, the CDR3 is TGCGCCAGCAGCCAAGAGTCTAGCGGGGGGGCGGATGAGCAGTTCTTC. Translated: CASSQESSGGADEQFF.

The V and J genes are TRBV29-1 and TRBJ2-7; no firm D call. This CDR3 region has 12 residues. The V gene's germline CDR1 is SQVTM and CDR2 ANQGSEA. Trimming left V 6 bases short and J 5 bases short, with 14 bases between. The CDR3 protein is CSVGRRSNEQYF. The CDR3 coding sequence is TGCAGCGTCGGCCGGCGATCTAACGAGCAGTACTTC.

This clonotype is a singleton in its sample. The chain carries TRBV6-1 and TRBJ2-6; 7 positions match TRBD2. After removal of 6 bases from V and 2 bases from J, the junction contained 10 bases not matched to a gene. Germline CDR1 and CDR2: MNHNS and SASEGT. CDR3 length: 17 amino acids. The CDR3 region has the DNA TGTGCCAGCAGACAAAATCACCGGGAGGCTGGGGCCAACGTCCTGACTTTC. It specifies CASRQNHREAGANVLTF.

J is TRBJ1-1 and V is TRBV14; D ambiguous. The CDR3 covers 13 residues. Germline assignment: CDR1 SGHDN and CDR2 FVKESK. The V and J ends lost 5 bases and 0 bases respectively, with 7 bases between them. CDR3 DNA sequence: TGTGCCAGCAGCGGCGACCTGAACACTGAAGCTTTCTTT. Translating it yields CASSGDLNTEAFF. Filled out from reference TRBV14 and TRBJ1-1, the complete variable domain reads EAGVTQFPSHSVIEKGQTVTLRCDPISGHDNLYWYRRVMGKEIKFLLHFVKESKQDESGMPNNRFLAERTGGTYSTLKVQPAELEDSGVYFCASSGDLNTEAFFGQGTRLTVV.

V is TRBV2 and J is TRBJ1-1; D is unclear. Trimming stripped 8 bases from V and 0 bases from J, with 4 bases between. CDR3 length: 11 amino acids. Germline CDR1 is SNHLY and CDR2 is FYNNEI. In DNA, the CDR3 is TGTGCCAGCCCATTGAACACTGAAGCTTTCTTT. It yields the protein CASPLNTEAFF.

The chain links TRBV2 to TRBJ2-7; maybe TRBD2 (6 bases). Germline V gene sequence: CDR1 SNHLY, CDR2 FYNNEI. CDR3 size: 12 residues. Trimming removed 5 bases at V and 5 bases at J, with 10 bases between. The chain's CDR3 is CASSLRGNEQYF. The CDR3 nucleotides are TGTGCCAGCAGTTTGCGGGGAAACGAGCAGTACTTC.

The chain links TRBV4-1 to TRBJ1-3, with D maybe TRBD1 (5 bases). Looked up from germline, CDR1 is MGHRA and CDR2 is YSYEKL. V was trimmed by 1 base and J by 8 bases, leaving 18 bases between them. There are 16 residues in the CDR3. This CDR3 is CASSQVPGRRGDTIYF. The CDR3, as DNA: TGCGCCAGCAGCCAAGTTCCGGGACGGAGGGGTGACACCATATATTTT.

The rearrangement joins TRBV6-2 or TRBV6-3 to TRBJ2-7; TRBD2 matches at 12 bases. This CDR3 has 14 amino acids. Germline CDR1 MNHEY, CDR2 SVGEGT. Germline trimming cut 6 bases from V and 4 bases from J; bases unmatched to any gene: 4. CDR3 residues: CASRTSGSRYEQYF. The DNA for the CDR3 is TGTGCCAGCAGGACTAGCGGGAGTAGATACGAGCAGTACTTC.

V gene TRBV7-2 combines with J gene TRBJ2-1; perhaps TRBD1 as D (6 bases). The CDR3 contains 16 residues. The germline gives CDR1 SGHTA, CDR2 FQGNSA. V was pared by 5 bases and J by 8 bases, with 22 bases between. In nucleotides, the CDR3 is TGTGCCAGCAGCCCGCTCCCGGGACAAGGTGGCGATGAGCAGTTCTTC. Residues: CASSPLPGQGGDEQFF.

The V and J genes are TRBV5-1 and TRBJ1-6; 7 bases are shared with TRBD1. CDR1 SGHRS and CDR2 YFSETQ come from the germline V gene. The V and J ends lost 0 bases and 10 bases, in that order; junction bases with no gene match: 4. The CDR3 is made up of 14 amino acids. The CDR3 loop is CASSLGQGVSPLHF. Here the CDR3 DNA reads TGCGCCAGCAGCTTGGGGCAGGGGGTATCACCCCTCCACTTT.

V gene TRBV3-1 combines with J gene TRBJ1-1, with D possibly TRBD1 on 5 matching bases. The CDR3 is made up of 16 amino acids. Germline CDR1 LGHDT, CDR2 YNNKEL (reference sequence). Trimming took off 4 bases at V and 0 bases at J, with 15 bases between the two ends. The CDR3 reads CASSPPAGGLNTEAFF. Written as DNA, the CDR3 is TGTGCCAGCAGCCCCCCCGCCGGGGGGTTGAACACTGAAGCTTTCTTT. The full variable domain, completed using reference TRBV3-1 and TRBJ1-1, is DTAVSQTPKYLVTQMGNDKSIKCEQNLGHDTMYWYKQDSKKFLKIMFSYNNKELIINETVPNRFSPKSPDKAHLNLHINSLELGDSAVYFCASSPPAGGLNTEAFFGQGTRLTVV.

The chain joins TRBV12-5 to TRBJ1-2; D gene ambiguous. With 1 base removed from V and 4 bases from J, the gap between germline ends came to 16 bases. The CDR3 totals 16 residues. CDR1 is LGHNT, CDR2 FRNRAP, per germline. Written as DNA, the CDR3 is TGTGCTAGTGGTTTGGGCGCCGGAATCGAGACCTATGGCTACACCTTC. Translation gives CASGLGAGIETYGYTF. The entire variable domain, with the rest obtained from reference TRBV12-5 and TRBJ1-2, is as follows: DARVTQTPRHKVTEMGQEVTMRCQPILGHNTVFWYRQTMMQGLELLAYFRNRAPLDDSGMPKDRFSAEMPDATLATLKIQPSEPRDSAVYFCASGLGAGIETYGYTFGSGTRLTVV.

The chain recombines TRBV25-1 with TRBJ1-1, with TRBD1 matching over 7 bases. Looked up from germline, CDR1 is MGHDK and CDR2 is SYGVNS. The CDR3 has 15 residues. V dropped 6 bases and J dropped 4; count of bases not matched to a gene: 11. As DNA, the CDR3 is TGTGCCAGCAGCGCTTTAACAGGGGTGGTCACTGAAGCTTTCTTT. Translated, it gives CASSALTGVVTEAFF. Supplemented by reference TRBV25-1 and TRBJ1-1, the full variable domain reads EADIYQTPRYLVIGTGKKITLECSQTMGHDKMYWYQQDPGMELHLIHYSYGVNSTEKGDLSSESTVSRIRTEHFPLTLESARPSHTSQYLCASSALTGVVTEAFFGQGTRLTVV.

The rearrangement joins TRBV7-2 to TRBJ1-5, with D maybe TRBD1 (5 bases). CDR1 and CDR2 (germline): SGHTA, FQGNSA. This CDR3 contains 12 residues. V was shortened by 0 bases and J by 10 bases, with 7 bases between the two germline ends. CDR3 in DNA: TGTGCCAGCAGCTTAGCCGGACAACCCCAGCATTTT. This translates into CASSLAGQPQHF.

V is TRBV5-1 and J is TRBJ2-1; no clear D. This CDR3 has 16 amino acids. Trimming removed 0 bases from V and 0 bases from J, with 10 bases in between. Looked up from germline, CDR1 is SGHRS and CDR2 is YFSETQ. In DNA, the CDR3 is TGCGCCAGCAGCTTGGCCATCAGGAGCTCCTACAATGAGCAGTTCTTC. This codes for CASSLAIRSSYNEQFF.

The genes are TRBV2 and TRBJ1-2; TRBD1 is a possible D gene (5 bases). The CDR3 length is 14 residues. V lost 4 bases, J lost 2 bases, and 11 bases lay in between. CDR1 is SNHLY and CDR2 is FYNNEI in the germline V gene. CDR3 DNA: TGTGCCAGCAGTGCAGGGAAGGCGAACTATGGCTACACCTTC. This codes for CASSAGKANYGYTF. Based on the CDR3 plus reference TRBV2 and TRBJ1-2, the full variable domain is EPEVTQTPSHQVTQMGQEVILRCVPISNHLYFYWYRQILGQKVEFLVSFYNNEISEKSEIFDDQFSVERPDGSNFTLKIRSTKLEDSAMYFCASSAGKANYGYTFGSGTRLTVV.

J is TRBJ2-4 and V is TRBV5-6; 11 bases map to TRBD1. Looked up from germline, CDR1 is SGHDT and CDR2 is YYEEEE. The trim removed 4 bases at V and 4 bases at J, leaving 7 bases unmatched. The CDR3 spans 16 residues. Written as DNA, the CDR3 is TGTGCCAGCAGCATGGGGACAGGGGGGAAGAAAAACATTCAGTACTTC. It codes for CASSMGTGGKKNIQYF.

CDR3 DNA sequence: TGCAGTGCTAGAGATAGTGTGAAGGTACAAGAGACCCAGTACTTC. It specifies CSARDSVKVQETQYF. V usage is TRBV20-1 and J usage is TRBJ2-5; no clear D gene. The V end lost 0 bases, the J end lost 2 bases, and 13 bases lay between the germline ends. The CDR3 contains 15 residues. CDR1 DFQATT and CDR2 SNEGSKA come from the germline V gene (reference sequence).

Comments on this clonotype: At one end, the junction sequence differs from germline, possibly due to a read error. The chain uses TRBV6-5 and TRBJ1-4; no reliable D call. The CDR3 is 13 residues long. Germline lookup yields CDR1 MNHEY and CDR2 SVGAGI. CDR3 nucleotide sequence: TGTGCCAGCAGAGTTTTTGAAGGCGGTGGCGAGGTTTTT. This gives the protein CASRVFEGGGEVF.

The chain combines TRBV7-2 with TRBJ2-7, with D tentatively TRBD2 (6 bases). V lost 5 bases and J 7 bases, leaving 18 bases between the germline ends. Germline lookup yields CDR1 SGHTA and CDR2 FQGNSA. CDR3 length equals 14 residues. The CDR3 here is CASSRRLGPGEQYF. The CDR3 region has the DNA TGTGCCAGCAGCCGTCGACTAGGCCCGGGGGAGCAGTACTTC.

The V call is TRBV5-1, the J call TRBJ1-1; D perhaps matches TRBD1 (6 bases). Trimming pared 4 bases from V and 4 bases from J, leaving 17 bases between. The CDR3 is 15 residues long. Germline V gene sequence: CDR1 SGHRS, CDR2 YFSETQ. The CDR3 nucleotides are TGCGCCAGCAGCGAAGTACAGGGTATCGGCACTGAAGCTTTCTTT. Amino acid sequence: CASSEVQGIGTEAFF.

CDR3 sequence: CASSEDRGDSTYGYTF. In nucleotides, the CDR3 is TGTGCCAGCAGCGAGGACAGGGGGGATTCTACCTATGGCTACACCTTC. This rearrangement joins TRBV28 to TRBJ1-2, with 10 bases matching TRBD1. With V trimmed by 6 bases and J by 4 bases, 11 bases remained unmatched. Germline V gives CDR1 MDHEN, CDR2 SYDVKM. The CDR3 has 16 amino acids.